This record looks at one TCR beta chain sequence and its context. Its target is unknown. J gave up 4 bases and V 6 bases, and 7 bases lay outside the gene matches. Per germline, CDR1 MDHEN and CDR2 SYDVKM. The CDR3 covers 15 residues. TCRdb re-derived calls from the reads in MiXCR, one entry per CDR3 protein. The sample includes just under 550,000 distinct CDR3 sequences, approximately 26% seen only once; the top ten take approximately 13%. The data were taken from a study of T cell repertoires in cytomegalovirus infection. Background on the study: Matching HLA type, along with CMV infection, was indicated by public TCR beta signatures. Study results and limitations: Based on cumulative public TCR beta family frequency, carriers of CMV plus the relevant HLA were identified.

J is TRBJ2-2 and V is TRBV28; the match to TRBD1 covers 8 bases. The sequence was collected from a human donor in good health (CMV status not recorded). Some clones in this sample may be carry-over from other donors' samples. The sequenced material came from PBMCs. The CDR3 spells CASSPGQETTGELFF. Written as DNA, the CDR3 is TGTGCCAGCAGCCCGGGACAGGAGACCACCGGGGAGCTGTTTTTT. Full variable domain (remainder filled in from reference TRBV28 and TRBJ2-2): DVKVTQSSRYLVKRTGEKVFLECVQDMDHENMFWYRQDPGLGLRLIYFSYDVKMKEKGDIPEGYSVSREKKERFSLILESASTNQTSMYLCASSPGQETTGELFFGEGSRLTVL.